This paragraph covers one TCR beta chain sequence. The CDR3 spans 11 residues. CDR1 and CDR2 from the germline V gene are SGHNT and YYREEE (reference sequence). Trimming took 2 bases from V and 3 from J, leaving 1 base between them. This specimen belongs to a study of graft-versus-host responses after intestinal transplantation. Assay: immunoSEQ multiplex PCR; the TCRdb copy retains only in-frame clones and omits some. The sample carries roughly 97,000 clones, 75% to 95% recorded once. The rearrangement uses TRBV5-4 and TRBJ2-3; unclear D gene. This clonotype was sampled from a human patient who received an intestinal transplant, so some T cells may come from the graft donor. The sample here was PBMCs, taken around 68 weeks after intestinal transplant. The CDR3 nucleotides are TGTGCCAGCAGCTTTACAGATACGCAGTATTTT. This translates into CASSFTDTQYF.